These T cell receptor beta chains were read from a single sample in a study of molecular identifiers for immune sequencing clone quantification. TCRdb re-called the PCR reads with MiXCR, one entry per CDR3 protein. The sample includes about half a million distinct CDR3 sequences, 20% to 25% seen only once; the top ten take 0.84%. Sample: naive CD8+ T cells from blood, with Jurkat cell RNA spiked in. The source of these receptors is a human donor in good health. Some libraries in this study had Jurkat cell RNA spiked in. Each CDR3 is given with its conserved first and last residue. The D gene is left open where the match is weak. Only some rows state a clone size, as once, few, many or a class for expanded clones.

d_gene: TRBD1; abundance: few; j_gene: TRBJ1-4; v_gene: TRBV28; CDR3nt: TGTGCCAGCAGTGCGATACAGGGGTTTGTGAATGAAAAACTGTTTTTT; CDR3aa: CASSAIQGFVNEKLFF
d_gene: TRBD1; abundance: NA; j_gene: TRBJ1-1; v_gene: TRBV4-1; CDR3nt: TGCGCCAGCAGCCCCGGACAGGGGGGATTTGTAGCTTTCTTT; CDR3aa: CASSPGQGGFVAFF
d_gene: TRBD1; abundance: few; j_gene: TRBJ2-5; v_gene: TRBV4-3; CDR3nt: TGCGCCAGCAGCCAAGGACAAGGGGGCAGAGAGACCCAGTACTTC; CDR3aa: CASSQGQGGRETQYF
d_gene: NA; abundance: many; j_gene: TRBJ1-1; v_gene: TRBV7-9; CDR3nt: TGTGCCAGCAGCTTAGCCGGGACCCAGCATGAAGCTTTCTTT; CDR3aa: CASSLAGTQHEAFF
d_gene: NA; abundance: many; j_gene: TRBJ1-4; v_gene: TRBV15; CDR3nt: TGTGCCACCAGATGGGGGATCGGTGAAAAACTGTTTTTT; CDR3aa: CATRWGIGEKLFF
d_gene: NA; abundance: few; j_gene: TRBJ1-2; v_gene: TRBV6-5; CDR3nt: TGTGCCAGCAGTTACTCGGGGGGGAGCGCTGGCTACACCTTC; CDR3aa: CASSYSGGSAGYTF
d_gene: NA; abundance: NA; j_gene: TRBJ2-1; v_gene: TRBV4-3; CDR3nt: TGCGCCAGCAGCCAAGTGGAGAATACAGGGTACAATGAGCAGTTCTTC; CDR3aa: CASSQVENTGYNEQFF
d_gene: NA; abundance: few; j_gene: TRBJ2-1; v_gene: TRBV4-1; CDR3nt: TGCGCCTCCAGACTTGAGGGGGGGTACAATGAGCAGTTCTTC; CDR3aa: CASRLEGGYNEQFF
d_gene: NA; abundance: NA; j_gene: TRBJ2-2; v_gene: TRBV20-1; CDR3nt: TGCAGTGCTAGAGATGAGGCCAGGGTCACCGGGGAGCTGTTTTTT; CDR3aa: CSARDEARVTGELFF
d_gene: TRBD1; abundance: few; j_gene: TRBJ2-7; v_gene: TRBV7-9; CDR3nt: TGTGCCAGCAGCTCATGGACAGGCGATAGCTCCTACGAGCAGTACTTC; CDR3aa: CASSSWTGDSSYEQYF
d_gene: TRBD2; abundance: many; j_gene: TRBJ2-5; v_gene: TRBV10-3; CDR3nt: TGTGCCGCCGCTACTAGCGGGGGACAAGAGACCCAGTACTTC; CDR3aa: CAAATSGGQETQYF
d_gene: TRBD1; abundance: NA; j_gene: TRBJ1-5; v_gene: TRBV4-2; CDR3nt: TGTGCCAGCAGCCAAGGACAGGGTGCTGAGCCCCAGCATTTT; CDR3aa: CASSQGQGAEPQHF
d_gene: NA; abundance: many; j_gene: TRBJ2-4; v_gene: TRBV12-3/TRBV12-4; CDR3nt: TGTGCCAGCAGTTTAGGGTTAGCCAAAAACATTCAGTACTTC; CDR3aa: CASSLGLAKNIQYF
d_gene: NA; abundance: many; j_gene: TRBJ2-3; v_gene: TRBV5-1; CDR3nt: TGCGCCAGCAGCTTGCTAGGTCCGCAAAGCACAGATACGCAGTATTTT; CDR3aa: CASSLLGPQSTDTQYF
d_gene: NA; abundance: NA; j_gene: TRBJ1-1; v_gene: TRBV5-5; CDR3nt: TGTGCCAGCAGCACGGTCGGGGGCGGGACTGAAGCTTTCTTT; CDR3aa: CASSTVGGGTEAFF
d_gene: NA; abundance: many; j_gene: TRBJ1-3; v_gene: TRBV9; CDR3nt: TGTGCCAGCAGCGCCACCGACAGCTCTGGAAACACCATATATTTT; CDR3aa: CASSATDSSGNTIYF
d_gene: TRBD1; abundance: NA; j_gene: TRBJ1-5; v_gene: TRBV27; CDR3nt: TGTGCCAGCAGGATTACGGGACAGGGAAATCAGCCCCAGCATTTT; CDR3aa: CASRITGQGNQPQHF
d_gene: NA; abundance: few; j_gene: TRBJ1-2; v_gene: TRBV28; CDR3nt: TGTGCCAGCAGTTTAACAGAAAATCACTACTATGGCTACACCTTC; CDR3aa: CASSLTENHYYGYTF
d_gene: NA; abundance: many; j_gene: TRBJ1-5; v_gene: TRBV28; CDR3nt: TGTGCCAGCAGTTTCGACGGGGGTGGGGGCAATCAGCCCCAGCATTTT; CDR3aa: CASSFDGGGGNQPQHF
d_gene: NA; abundance: many; j_gene: TRBJ1-1; v_gene: TRBV7-9; CDR3nt: TGTGCCAGCAGGTGGGGGGGAACTGAAGCTTTCTTT; CDR3aa: CASRWGGTEAFF
d_gene: TRBD1; abundance: NA; j_gene: TRBJ2-5; v_gene: TRBV6-5; CDR3nt: TGTGCCAGCAGTGAGACAGGGGAAGAGACCCAGTACTTC; CDR3aa: CASSETGEETQYF
d_gene: NA; abundance: NA; j_gene: TRBJ2-2; v_gene: TRBV6-1; CDR3nt: TGTGCCAGCACCCCTCTGTCGGCTCCCACCGGGGAGCTGTTTTTT; CDR3aa: CASTPLSAPTGELFF
d_gene: TRBD1; abundance: NA; j_gene: TRBJ2-7; v_gene: TRBV6-6; CDR3nt: TGTGCCAGCAGTTACCCGGACAGGGACGACTACGAGCAGTACTTC; CDR3aa: CASSYPDRDDYEQYF
d_gene: NA; abundance: few; j_gene: TRBJ2-3; v_gene: TRBV19; CDR3nt: TGTGCCAGTAGTATAGTAACGGGGGATACGCAGTATTTT; CDR3aa: CASSIVTGDTQYF
d_gene: TRBD1; abundance: NA; j_gene: TRBJ2-1; v_gene: TRBV9; CDR3nt: TGTGCCAGCAGCCCCCTTGGGACAGGGGGTTACAATGAGCAGTTCTTC; CDR3aa: CASSPLGTGGYNEQFF
d_gene: NA; abundance: NA; j_gene: TRBJ1-5; v_gene: TRBV12-3/TRBV12-4; CDR3nt: TGTGCCAGCAGTCTAGGGCGCAAACAGCCCCAGCATTTT; CDR3aa: CASSLGRKQPQHF
d_gene: NA; abundance: NA; j_gene: TRBJ2-5; v_gene: TRBV4-1; CDR3nt: TGCGCCAGCAGCCAAGGGATGACAGAAATCCAAGAGACCCAGTACTTC; CDR3aa: CASSQGMTEIQETQYF
d_gene: NA; abundance: many; j_gene: TRBJ2-2; v_gene: TRBV5-5; CDR3nt: TGTGCCAGCAGTCGGGCCCCCCCATCCTCCAACGCCGGGGAGCTGTTTTTT; CDR3aa: CASSRAPPSSNAGELFF
d_gene: NA; abundance: few; j_gene: TRBJ1-1; v_gene: TRBV28; CDR3nt: TGTGCCAGCACCTTCAAAGGGAGCACTGAAGCTTTCTTT; CDR3aa: CASTFKGSTEAFF
d_gene: NA; abundance: NA; j_gene: TRBJ2-1; v_gene: TRBV20-1; CDR3nt: TGCAGTGCCCCCGGGAGAAACCAGTATTACAATGAGCAGTTCTTC; CDR3aa: CSAPGRNQYYNEQFF
d_gene: NA; abundance: few; j_gene: TRBJ2-3; v_gene: TRBV20-1; CDR3nt: TGCAGTGCTAGAGATTTTGATAAAGATACGCAGTATTTT; CDR3aa: CSARDFDKDTQYF
d_gene: NA; abundance: many; j_gene: TRBJ2-6; v_gene: TRBV28; CDR3nt: TGTGCCAGCAGTTTGACCCGAACTGGGGCCAACGTCCTGACTTTC; CDR3aa: CASSLTRTGANVLTF
d_gene: NA; abundance: NA; j_gene: TRBJ2-7; v_gene: TRBV5-4; CDR3nt: TGTGCCAGCGCAGTGTACGGACGGGACGAGCAGTACTTC; CDR3aa: CASAVYGRDEQYF
d_gene: NA; abundance: many; j_gene: TRBJ2-7; v_gene: TRBV25-1; CDR3nt: TGTGCCAGCAGTGACCTCTACGAGCAGTACTTC; CDR3aa: CASSDLYEQYF
d_gene: TRBD2; abundance: many; j_gene: TRBJ2-3; v_gene: TRBV20-1; CDR3nt: TGCAGTGCTAGGGTAGCGGGCCAGGATACGCAGTATTTT; CDR3aa: CSARVAGQDTQYF
d_gene: TRBD1; abundance: few; j_gene: TRBJ2-5; v_gene: TRBV9; CDR3nt: TGTGCCAGCAGCGCGTCAGGGGGCCTAGAGACCCAGTACTTC; CDR3aa: CASSASGGLETQYF
d_gene: TRBD1; abundance: NA; j_gene: TRBJ2-7; v_gene: TRBV12-3/TRBV12-4; CDR3nt: TGTGCCAGCAGTTCCCCCGGGACAGGGGATCGGGACGAGCAGTACTTC; CDR3aa: CASSSPGTGDRDEQYF
d_gene: TRBD1; abundance: many; j_gene: TRBJ2-1; v_gene: TRBV6-5; CDR3nt: TGTGCCAGCAGTTACTCACCACCGGGCGACAGGGGGCTGTACAATGAGCAGTTCTTC; CDR3aa: CASSYSPPGDRGLYNEQFF
d_gene: TRBD1; abundance: few; j_gene: TRBJ2-7; v_gene: TRBV12-3/TRBV12-4; CDR3nt: TGTGCCAGCAGTTTAGGGACAGGGGGAAACGAGCAGTACTTC; CDR3aa: CASSLGTGGNEQYF
d_gene: NA; abundance: few; j_gene: TRBJ1-5; v_gene: TRBV28; CDR3nt: TGTGCCAGCAGTAGCCCGGACGGATATAGCAATCAGCCCCAGCATTTT; CDR3aa: CASSSPDGYSNQPQHF
d_gene: NA; abundance: few; j_gene: TRBJ1-1; v_gene: TRBV11-2; CDR3nt: TGTGCCAGCAGCTTAGATTTCCTAGCGGGCACTGAAGCTTTCTTT; CDR3aa: CASSLDFLAGTEAFF
d_gene: TRBD1; abundance: many; j_gene: TRBJ2-2; v_gene: TRBV7-9; CDR3nt: TGTGCCAGCAGCCCACCGGGGACAGGGACGACCGGGGAGCTGTTTTTT; CDR3aa: CASSPPGTGTTGELFF
d_gene: NA; abundance: many; j_gene: TRBJ1-2; v_gene: TRBV6-2/TRBV6-3; CDR3nt: TGTGCCAGCAGCCTGGGTCCAGGAGAAACAACCTATGGCTACACCTTC; CDR3aa: CASSLGPGETTYGYTF
d_gene: NA; abundance: few; j_gene: TRBJ2-3; v_gene: TRBV18; CDR3nt: TGTGCCAGCTCACCAGAAGGCCCAGATACGCAGTATTTT; CDR3aa: CASSPEGPDTQYF
d_gene: NA; abundance: NA; j_gene: TRBJ1-3; v_gene: TRBV7-9; CDR3nt: TGTGCCAGCAAGGGGGGTCTTGCCCTATCTGGAAACACCATATATTTT; CDR3aa: CASKGGLALSGNTIYF
d_gene: TRBD2; abundance: many; j_gene: TRBJ2-3; v_gene: TRBV28; CDR3nt: TGTGCCAGCAGTTTATCAGCGGGGCTCACAGATACGCAGTATTTT; CDR3aa: CASSLSAGLTDTQYF
d_gene: NA; abundance: NA; j_gene: TRBJ2-1; v_gene: TRBV20-1; CDR3nt: TGCAGTGCCCTGGGGCTAGAATCAACGTGGGAGCAGTTCTTC; CDR3aa: CSALGLESTWEQFF
d_gene: NA; abundance: many; j_gene: TRBJ1-1; v_gene: TRBV12-3/TRBV12-4; CDR3nt: TGTGCCAGCAGTCCGACCCTACCTTCCACTGAAGCTTTCTTT; CDR3aa: CASSPTLPSTEAFF
d_gene: TRBD2; abundance: NA; j_gene: TRBJ2-5; v_gene: TRBV12-3/TRBV12-4; CDR3nt: TGTGCCAGCACCGGACTAGTGGGAGCTCAAGAGACCCAGTACTTC; CDR3aa: CASTGLVGAQETQYF
d_gene: TRBD2; abundance: NA; j_gene: TRBJ2-1; v_gene: TRBV19; CDR3nt: TGTGCCAGTAGGACCGGGACAGGGACTAGCGGGAGGGGCGACAATGAGCAGTTCTTC; CDR3aa: CASRTGTGTSGRGDNEQFF
d_gene: TRBD2; abundance: NA; j_gene: TRBJ2-7; v_gene: TRBV6-2/TRBV6-3; CDR3nt: TGTGCCAGCAGTTATTCCCCCCGGGGACTAATCCCCTACGAGCAGTACTTC; CDR3aa: CASSYSPRGLIPYEQYF
d_gene: TRBD1; abundance: few; j_gene: TRBJ2-2; v_gene: TRBV27; CDR3nt: TGTGCCAGCAGTTTTACGGGGACAGCGAACACCGGGGAGCTGTTTTTT; CDR3aa: CASSFTGTANTGELFF
d_gene: NA; abundance: few; j_gene: TRBJ2-5; v_gene: TRBV2; CDR3nt: TGTGCCAGCAGTGAGGGGACGACTTGGAAAGAGACCCAGTACTTC; CDR3aa: CASSEGTTWKETQYF